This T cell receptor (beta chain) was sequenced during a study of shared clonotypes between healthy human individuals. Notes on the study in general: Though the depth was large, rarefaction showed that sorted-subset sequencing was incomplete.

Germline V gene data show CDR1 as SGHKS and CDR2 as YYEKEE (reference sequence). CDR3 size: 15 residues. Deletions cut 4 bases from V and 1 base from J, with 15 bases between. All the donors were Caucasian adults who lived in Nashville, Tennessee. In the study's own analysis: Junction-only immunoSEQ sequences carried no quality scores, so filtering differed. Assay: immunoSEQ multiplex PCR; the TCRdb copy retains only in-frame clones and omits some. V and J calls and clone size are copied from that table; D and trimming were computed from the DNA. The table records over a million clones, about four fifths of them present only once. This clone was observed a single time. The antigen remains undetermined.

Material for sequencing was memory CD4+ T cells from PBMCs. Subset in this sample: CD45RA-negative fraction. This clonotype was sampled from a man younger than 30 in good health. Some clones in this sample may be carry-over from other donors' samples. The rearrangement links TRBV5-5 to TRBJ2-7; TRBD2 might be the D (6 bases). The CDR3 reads CASSLGTERSYEQYF. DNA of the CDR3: TGTGCCAGCAGCCTAGGGACTGAGAGGTCCTACGAGCAGTACTTC.